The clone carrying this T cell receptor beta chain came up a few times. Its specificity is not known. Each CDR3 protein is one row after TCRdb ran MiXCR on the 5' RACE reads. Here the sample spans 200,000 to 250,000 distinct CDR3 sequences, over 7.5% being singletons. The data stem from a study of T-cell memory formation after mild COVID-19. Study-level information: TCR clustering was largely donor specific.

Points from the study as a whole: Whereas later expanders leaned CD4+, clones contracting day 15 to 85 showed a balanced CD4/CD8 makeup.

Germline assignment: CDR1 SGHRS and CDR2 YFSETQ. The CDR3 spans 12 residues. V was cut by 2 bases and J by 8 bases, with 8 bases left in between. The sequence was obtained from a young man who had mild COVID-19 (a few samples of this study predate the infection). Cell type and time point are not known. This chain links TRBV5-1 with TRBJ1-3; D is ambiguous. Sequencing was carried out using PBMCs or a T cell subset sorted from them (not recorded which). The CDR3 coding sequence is TGCGCCAGCAGCTTTTCGGGAGACACCATATATTTT. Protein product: CASSFSGDTIYF.